This TCR beta chain was retrieved from a study of T cell repertoires in cytomegalovirus infection. Study details: Recently identified HLA-C-restricted CMV epitopes and well-studied HLA-B-restricted CMV epitopes were used by the study. A matching HLA type, together with CMV infection, was signaled by public TCR beta signatures. General observations from the study: Totalled public TCR beta family frequency picked out people who carried CMV plus the relevant HLA. The ex vivo response showed dominance by HLA-C-restricted CMV-specific TCR beta clonotypes.

As for this clonotype: Its antigen is not identified.

Via MiXCR, TCRdb re-called the reads, giving one row per CDR3 protein. The sample lists 450,000 to 650,000 distinct CDR3 sequences; roughly 42% were seen once. The sample was cultured PBMCs, taken from culture after CMV antigen stimulation. This clonotype was sampled from a human donor in good health (CMV status not recorded). Some clones in this sample may be carry-over from other donors' samples.

The CDR3 coding sequence is TGTGCCAGCAGTGGAAGGACAGGGAAAGACTATGGCTACACCTTC. Protein sequence: CASSGRTGKDYGYTF. This chain joins TRBV6-6 and TRBJ1-2, with 8 bases lining up with TRBD1. Germline CDR1 is MNHNY and CDR2 is SVGAGI (reference sequence). The V and J ends lost 5 bases and 3 bases, in that order; junction bases with no gene match: 8. The CDR3 extends over 15 amino acids.